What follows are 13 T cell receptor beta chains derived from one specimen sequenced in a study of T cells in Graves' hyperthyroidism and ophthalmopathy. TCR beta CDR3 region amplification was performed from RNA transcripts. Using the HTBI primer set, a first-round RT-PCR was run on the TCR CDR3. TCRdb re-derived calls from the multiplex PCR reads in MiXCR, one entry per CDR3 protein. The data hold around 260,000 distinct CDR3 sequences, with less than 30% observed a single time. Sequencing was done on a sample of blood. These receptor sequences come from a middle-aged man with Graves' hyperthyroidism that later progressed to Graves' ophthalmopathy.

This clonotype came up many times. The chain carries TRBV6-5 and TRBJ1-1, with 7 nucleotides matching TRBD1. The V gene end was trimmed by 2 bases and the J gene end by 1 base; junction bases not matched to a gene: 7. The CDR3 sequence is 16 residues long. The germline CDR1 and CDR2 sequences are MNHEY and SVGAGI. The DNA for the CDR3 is TGTGCCAGCAGTTACAGCTCTGCAGGGGGGAACACTGAAGCTTTCTTT. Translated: CASSYSSAGGNTEAFF.

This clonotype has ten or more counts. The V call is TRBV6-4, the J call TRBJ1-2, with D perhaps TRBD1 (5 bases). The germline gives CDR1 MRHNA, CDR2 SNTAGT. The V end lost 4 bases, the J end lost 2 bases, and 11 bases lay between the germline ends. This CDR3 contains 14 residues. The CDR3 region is CASSGGGSNYGYTF. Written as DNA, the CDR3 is TGTGCCAGCAGTGGCGGGGGGTCGAACTATGGCTACACCTTC.

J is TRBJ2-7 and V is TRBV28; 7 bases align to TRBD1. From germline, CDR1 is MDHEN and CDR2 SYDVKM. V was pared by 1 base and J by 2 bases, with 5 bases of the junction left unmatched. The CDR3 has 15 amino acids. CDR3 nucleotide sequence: TGTGCCAGCAGTTTATCAGGGGGTGAACCCTACGAGCAGTACTTC. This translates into CASSLSGGEPYEQYF.

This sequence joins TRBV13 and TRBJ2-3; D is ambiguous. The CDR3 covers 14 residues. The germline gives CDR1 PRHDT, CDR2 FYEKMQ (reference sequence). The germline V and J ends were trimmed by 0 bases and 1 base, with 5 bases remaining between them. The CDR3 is CASSLGGGTDTQYF. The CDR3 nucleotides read TGTGCCAGCAGCTTAGGAGGAGGCACAGATACGCAGTATTTT.

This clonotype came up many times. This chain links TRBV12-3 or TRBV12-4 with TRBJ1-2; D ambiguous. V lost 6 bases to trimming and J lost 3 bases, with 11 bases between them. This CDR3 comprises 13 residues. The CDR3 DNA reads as TGTGCCAGCAGCACTGGGCCAGACTATGGCTACACCTTC. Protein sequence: CASSTGPDYGYTF.

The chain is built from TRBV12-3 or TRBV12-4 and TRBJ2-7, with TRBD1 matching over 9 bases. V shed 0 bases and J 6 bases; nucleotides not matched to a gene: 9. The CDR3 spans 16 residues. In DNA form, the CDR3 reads TGTGCCAGCAGTTTAGCCGGGACAGGGTACTTCTGCGAGCAGTACTTC. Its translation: CASSLAGTGYFCEQYF.

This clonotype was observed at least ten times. The CDR3 sequence is CSGQNTEAFF. Written as DNA, the CDR3 is TGCAGCGGACAGAACACTGAAGCTTTCTTT. The rearrangement uses TRBV29-1 and TRBJ1-1; D is ambiguous. This CDR3 is built from 10 residues. Germline V gene sequence: CDR1 SQVTM, CDR2 ANQGSEA. V lost 7 bases and J 1 base, leaving 4 bases between the germline ends.

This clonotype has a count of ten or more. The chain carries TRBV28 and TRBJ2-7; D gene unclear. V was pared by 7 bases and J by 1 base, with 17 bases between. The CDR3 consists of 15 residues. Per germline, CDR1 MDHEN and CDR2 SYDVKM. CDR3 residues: CASTPHLWGSYEQYF. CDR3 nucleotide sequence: TGTGCCAGCACCCCCCATCTATGGGGTTCCTACGAGCAGTACTTC.

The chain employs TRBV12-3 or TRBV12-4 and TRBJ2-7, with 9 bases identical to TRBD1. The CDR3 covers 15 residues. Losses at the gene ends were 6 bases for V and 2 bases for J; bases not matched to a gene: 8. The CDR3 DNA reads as TGTGCCAGCAGACCTCCGGGACAGGGACCCTACGAGCAGTACTTC. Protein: CASRPPGQGPYEQYF.

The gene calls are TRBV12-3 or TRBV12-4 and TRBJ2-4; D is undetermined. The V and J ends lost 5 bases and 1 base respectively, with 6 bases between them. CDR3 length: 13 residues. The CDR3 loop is CASSPSAKNIQYF. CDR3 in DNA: TGTGCCAGCAGTCCTTCGGCCAAAAACATTCAGTACTTC.

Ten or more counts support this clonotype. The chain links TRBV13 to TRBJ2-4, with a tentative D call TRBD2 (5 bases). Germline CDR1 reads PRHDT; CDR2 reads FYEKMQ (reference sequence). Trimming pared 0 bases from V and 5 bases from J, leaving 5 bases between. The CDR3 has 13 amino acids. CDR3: CASSLGGENIQYF. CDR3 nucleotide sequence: TGTGCCAGCAGCTTAGGCGGGGAAAACATTCAGTACTTC.

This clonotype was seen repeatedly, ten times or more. The CDR3 loop reads CASSSETQYF. CDR3 nucleotide sequence: TGTGCCAGCAGTTCCGAGACCCAGTACTTC. This sequence joins TRBV6-1 and TRBJ2-5; unclear D gene. The V gene's germline CDR1 is MNHNS and CDR2 SASEGT. Trimming took off 5 bases at V and 5 bases at J, with 3 bases between the two ends. This CDR3 region has 10 residues.

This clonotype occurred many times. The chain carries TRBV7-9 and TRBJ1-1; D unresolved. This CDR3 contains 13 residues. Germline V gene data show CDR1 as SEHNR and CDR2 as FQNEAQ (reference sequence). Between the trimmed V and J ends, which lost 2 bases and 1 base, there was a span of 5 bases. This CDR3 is CASSLYQNTEAFF. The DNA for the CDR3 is TGTGCCAGCAGCTTATACCAGAACACTGAAGCTTTCTTT.